These T cell receptor beta chains were read from a single sample in a study of T cell changes during pregnancy in multiple sclerosis. Sequencing used immunoSEQ multiplex PCR; TCRdb keeps in-frame clones, though not all of them. The profile shows tens of thousands of clones, roughly 90% of them singletons. The sample was CD4+ T cells from peripheral blood mononuclear cells, taken in the third trimester of pregnancy. These receptors all come from a female donor in good health, enrolled as a control in a pregnancy study. CDR3s include the opening cysteine and the closing phenylalanine or tryptophan. The D gene is left open where the match is weak. Clone sizes are given selectively: once, few, many, or a class where the clone is expanded.

.	.	TRBV2	16	TRBJ2-1	TGTGCCAGCAGTGATGGGGGGAGAGGGCGGGACAATGAGCAGTTCTTC	CASSDGGRGRDNEQFF
.	TRBD1	TRBV9	14	TRBJ2-5	TGTGCCAGCAGCCCGGGACAGGGAGGCGAGACCCAGTACTTC	CASSPGQGGETQYF
once	.	TRBV6-1	16	TRBJ1-6	TGTGCCAGCAGCGAACGGGTTTCGACAGATGATTCACCCCTCCACTTT	CASSERVSTDDSPLHF
.	.	TRBV30	16	TRBJ1-2	TGTGCCTGGATAGGGGTGGATCCTCGTAGTAACTATGGCTACACCTTC	CAWIGVDPRSNYGYTF
.	TRBD1	TRBV6-5	13	TRBJ1-2	TGTGCCAGCAGAGTCGACAGGGACTATGGCTACACCTTC	CASRVDRDYGYTF
.	TRBD1	TRBV7-6	15	TRBJ1-5	TGTGCCAGCAGCTGGGGGACAGGGGGAGGGCAGCCCCAGCATTTT	CASSWGTGGGQPQHF
.	.	TRBV27	16	TRBJ1-5	TGTGCCAGCAGTTTAGGTGGAGGGATTAGCAATCAGCCCCAGCATTTT	CASSLGGGISNQPQHF
.	.	TRBV2	11	TRBJ1-2	TGTGCCAGCAGAGAACTCTATGGCTACACCTTC	CASRELYGYTF
.	.	TRBV6-6	13	TRBJ2-1	TGTGCCAGTCTACAGGGTCTCTACAATGAGCAGTTCTTC	CASLQGLYNEQFF
.	.	TRBV11-3	14	TRBJ2-2	TGTGCCAGCAGCTTAATCCAGAACACCGGGGAGCTGTTTTTT	CASSLIQNTGELFF
.	.	TRBV5-6	15	TRBJ2-7	TGTGCCAGCAGCTTGAATTTTGGCAGGGGCTACGAGCAGTACTTC	CASSLNFGRGYEQYF
.	.	TRBV7-9	13	TRBJ1-5	TGTGCCAGCAGTTGGGGGGGCAATCAGCCCCAGCATTTT	CASSWGGNQPQHF
.	.	TRBV7-2	13	TRBJ1-5	TGTGCCAGCAGCTTGACAGTGGATCAGCCCCAGCATTTT	CASSLTVDQPQHF
.	TRBD2	TRBV7-3	15	TRBJ2-1	TGTGCCAGCAGCTTAGGAGCGGGGGGCTACAATGAGCAGTTCTTC	CASSLGAGGYNEQFF
.	.	TRBV6-6	13	TRBJ2-3	TGTGCCAGCAGTTCCCGAGACAGCCCCTTGTTGTATTTT	CASSSRDSPLLYF
.	TRBD1	TRBV11-3	14	TRBJ2-7	TGTGCCAGCAGCTTAGGACAGGGGACCTACGAGCAGTACTTC	CASSLGQGTYEQYF
.	.	TRBV5-1	15	TRBJ2-2	TGCGCCAGCAGCTTGGATCCCCGGAGCACCGGGGAGCTGTTTTTT	CASSLDPRSTGELFF
.	.	TRBV6-5	14	TRBJ1-3	TGTGCCACCCGTGCGGCCGAAGCTGGAAACACCATATATTTT	CATRAAEAGNTIYF
.	TRBD1	TRBV5-1	15	TRBJ2-2	TGCGCCAGCAGCTGGGGACAGGGAAACACCGGGGAGCTGTTTTTT	CASSWGQGNTGELFF
.	.	TRBV18	16	TRBJ1-3	TGTGCCAGCTCACCACGACCACAGAACGACGGGGACACCATATATTTT	CASSPRPQNDGDTIYF
.	.	TRBV29-1	13	TRBJ1-4	TGCAGCGCCGAACTCGGGGTTAATGAAAAACTGTTTTTT	CSAELGVNEKLFF
.	TRBD2	TRBV9	15	TRBJ2-1	TGTGCCAGCAGCGAGCGGGGGGACACTTACAATGAGCAGTTCTTC	CASSERGDTYNEQFF
.	TRBD1	TRBV6-1	15	TRBJ2-1	TGTGCCAGCAGTCCGGACAGGGGGAACTACAATGAGCAGTTCTTC	CASSPDRGNYNEQFF
few	TRBD1	TRBV7-3	16	TRBJ1-6	TGTGCCAGCAGCTTAAACGGAGGGACAGGGAGTTCACCCCTCCACTTT	CASSLNGGTGSSPLHF
.	TRBD1	TRBV6-5	16	TRBJ2-3	TGTGCCAGCAGTTACTCGGGGACAGGGGGGATAGATACGCAGTATTTT	CASSYSGTGGIDTQYF
.	TRBD1	TRBV6-5	16	TRBJ1-2	TGTGCCAGCAGTTACCGCTGGGGACAGAGTCGGGTTGGCTACACCTTC	CASSYRWGQSRVGYTF
.	.	TRBV9	14	TRBJ1-1	TGTGCCAGCTCTATGGGGGGGGTAGATACTGAAGCTTTCTTT	CASSMGGVDTEAFF
few	TRBD2	TRBV6-5	15	TRBJ2-1	TGTGCCAGCTGGGGAGCGGGGGGAGCCTACAATGAGCAGTTCTTC	CASWGAGGAYNEQFF
.	.	TRBV5-8	14	TRBJ1-6	TGTGCCAGCAGCCTTGGACAGATTAATTCACCCCTCCACTTT	CASSLGQINSPLHF
.	.	TRBV5-4	15	TRBJ2-2	TGTGCCATCTCGAAAGGCGGTGCCGTCACCGGGGAGCTGTTTTTT	CAISKGGAVTGELFF
.	.	TRBV19	14	TRBJ2-7	TGTGCCAGTAGGGGGCCTTCAGGGTCGAGTGAGCAGTACTTC	CASRGPSGSSEQYF
.	.	TRBV7-6	16	TRBJ1-6	TGTGCCAGCAGCTTAGGGGGCAGCTCCTATAATTCACCCCTCCACTTT	CASSLGGSSYNSPLHF
.	TRBD1	TRBV6-1	16	TRBJ1-2	TGTGCCAGCAGTGATAGTCGGACAGGGTCTATTCTTGGCTACACCTTC	CASSDSRTGSILGYTF
.	TRBD1	TRBV10-3	14	TRBJ2-1	TGTGCCATCAGACCGGGACAGGGTGCCGATGAGCAGTTCTTC	CAIRPGQGADEQFF
.	.	TRBV7-6	15	TRBJ1-4	TGTGCCAGCAGCCTGGCGGCGGGAACTAATGAAAAACTGTTTTTT	CASSLAAGTNEKLFF
.	TRBD1	TRBV7-2	14	TRBJ2-7	TGTGCCAGCAGCTATGGGACAGGTGGAAGAGAGCAGTACTTC	CASSYGTGGREQYF
.	.	TRBV5-5	14	TRBJ1-1	TGTGCCAGCAGCACCCCGGGATTTAACACTGAAGCTTTCTTT	CASSTPGFNTEAFF
.	TRBD2	TRBV5-1	15	TRBJ2-3	TGCGCCAGCAGCTTATCCGCGGGGGGCACAGATACGCAGTATTTT	CASSLSAGGTDTQYF
once	.	TRBV6-1	13	TRBJ1-1	TGTGCCAGCAGAAAAGAGGGAAACACTGAAGCTTTCTTT	CASRKEGNTEAFF
.	TRBD1	TRBV18	16	TRBJ2-4	TGTGCCAGCTCACCAGGGACAGGGCTAGCCAAAAACATTCAGTACTTC	CASSPGTGLAKNIQYF
once	TRBD1	TRBV6-1	14	TRBJ1-4	TGTGCCAGCACGAGGGGACAGGGTAATGAAAAACTGTTTTTT	CASTRGQGNEKLFF
.	TRBD1	TRBV19	18	TRBJ1-2	TGTGCCAGTAGTATAGCTCGGACAGGGGGCGCGTCTAACTATGGCTACACCTTC	CASSIARTGGASNYGYTF
.	.	TRBV6-5	15	TRBJ1-2	TGTGCCAGCAGTTCTCCCCGGGACGGGAGCTATGGCTACACCTTC	CASSSPRDGSYGYTF
few	.	TRBV4-2	14	TRBJ2-7	TGTGCCAGCAGCCAGCCCCAGGGGGGATACGAGCAGTACTTC	CASSQPQGGYEQYF
.	.	TRBV5-1	15	TRBJ2-7	TGCGCCAGCAGCACGGCCCCTGAACAGGGCTACGAGCAGTACTTC	CASSTAPEQGYEQYF
.	TRBD1	TRBV5-4	14	TRBJ1-2	TGTGCCAGCAGCTCCCGACAGGGGAACTATGGCTACACCTTC	CASSSRQGNYGYTF
.	TRBD2	TRBV30	15	TRBJ2-5	TGTGCCTGGAGTGGTAATAGCGGGGGGGAAGAGACCCAGTACTTC	CAWSGNSGGEETQYF
.	.	TRBV20-1	11	TRBJ1-2	TGCAGTGCTAGAAGCTACTATGGCTACACCTTC	CSARSYYGYTF
.	TRBD2	TRBV25-1	13	TRBJ2-7	TGTGCCAGCGGTCTCACCGGGACTAGCGAGCAGTACTTC	CASGLTGTSEQYF
.	TRBD1	TRBV11-3	14	TRBJ2-4	TGTGCCAGCGGTACAGGGGTAGCCAAAAACATTCAGTACTTC	CASGTGVAKNIQYF